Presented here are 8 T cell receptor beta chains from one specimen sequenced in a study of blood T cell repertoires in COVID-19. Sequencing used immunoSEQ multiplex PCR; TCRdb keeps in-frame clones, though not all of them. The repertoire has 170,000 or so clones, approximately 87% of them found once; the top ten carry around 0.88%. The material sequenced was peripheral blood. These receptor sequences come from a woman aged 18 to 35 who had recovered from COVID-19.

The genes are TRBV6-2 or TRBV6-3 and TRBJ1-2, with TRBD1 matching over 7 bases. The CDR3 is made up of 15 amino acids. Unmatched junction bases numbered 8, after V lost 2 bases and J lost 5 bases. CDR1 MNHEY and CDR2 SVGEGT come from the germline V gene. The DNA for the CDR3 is TGTGCCAGCAGTTACCAGGAGACAGGGATATATGGCTACACCTTC. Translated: CASSYQETGIYGYTF.

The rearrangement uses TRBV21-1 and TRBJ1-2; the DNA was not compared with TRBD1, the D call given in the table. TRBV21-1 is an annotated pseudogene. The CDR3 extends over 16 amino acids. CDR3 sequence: CASSIRDRDLTGGYTF. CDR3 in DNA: TGTGCCAGCAGCATCCGGGACAGGGATCTAACGGGCGGCTACACCTTC.

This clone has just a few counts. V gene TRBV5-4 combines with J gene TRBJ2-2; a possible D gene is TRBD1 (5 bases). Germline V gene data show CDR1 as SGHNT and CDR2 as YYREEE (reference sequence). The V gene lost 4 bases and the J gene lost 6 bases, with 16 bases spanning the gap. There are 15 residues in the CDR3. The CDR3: CASSVQSRVAGELFF. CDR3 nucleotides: TGTGCCAGCAGCGTCCAGTCCAGGGTCGCCGGGGAGCTGTTTTTT.

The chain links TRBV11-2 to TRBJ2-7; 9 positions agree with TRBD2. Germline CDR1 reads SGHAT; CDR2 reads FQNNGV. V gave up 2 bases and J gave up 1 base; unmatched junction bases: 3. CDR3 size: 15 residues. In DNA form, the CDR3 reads TGTGCCAGCAGCTTACTAGCGGGGTTATCCTACGAGCAGTACTTC. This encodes CASSLLAGLSYEQYF.

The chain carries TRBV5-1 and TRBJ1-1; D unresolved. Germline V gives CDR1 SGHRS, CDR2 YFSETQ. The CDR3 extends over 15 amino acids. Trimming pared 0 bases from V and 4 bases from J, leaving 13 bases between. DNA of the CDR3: TGCGCCAGCAGCTTGGGGTGGCGAACGGGCACTGAAGCTTTCTTT. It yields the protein CASSLGWRTGTEAFF.

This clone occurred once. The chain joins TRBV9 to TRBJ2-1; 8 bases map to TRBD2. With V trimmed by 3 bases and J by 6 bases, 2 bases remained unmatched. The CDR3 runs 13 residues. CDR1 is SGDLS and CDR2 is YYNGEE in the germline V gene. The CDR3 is CASSGRGANEQFF. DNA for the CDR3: TGTGCCAGCAGCGGGCGGGGGGCCAATGAGCAGTTCTTC.

CDR3 nucleotides: TGTGCCAGCAGCGTAGAGGGGCAATTCACTGAAGCTTTCTTT. Its protein product is CASSVEGQFTEAFF. The chain combines TRBV9 with TRBJ1-1, with D possibly TRBD1 on 5 matching bases. The V gene lost 0 bases and the J gene lost 4 bases, with 10 bases spanning the gap. CDR3 size: 14 residues. Per germline, CDR1 SGDLS and CDR2 YYNGEE.

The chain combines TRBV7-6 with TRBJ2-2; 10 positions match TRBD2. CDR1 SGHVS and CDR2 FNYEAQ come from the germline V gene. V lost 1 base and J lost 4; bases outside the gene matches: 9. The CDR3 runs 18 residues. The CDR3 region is CASSLVFASGRGTGELFF. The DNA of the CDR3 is TGTGCCAGCAGCTTAGTATTCGCGAGCGGGAGGGGCACCGGGGAGCTGTTTTTT.